These T cell receptor beta chains were read from a single sample in a study of beta chain features in type 1 diabetes. Using immunoSEQ multiplex PCR, the repertoire was profiled, and TCRdb retains in-frame clones only, with some absent. The sample holds about 270,000 clones, roughly an eighth seen once. The source material was naive CD4+ T cells from blood. The receptors were sampled from a man aged 25-40 years with type 1 diabetes. Each CDR3 is given with its conserved first and last residue. Fields, in order: clone size, V gene, J gene, D gene, CDR3 protein, CDR3 DNA. A D gene is named only where the DNA matches it firmly. For some rows the clone size is stated as once, few or many, or as a class when expanded; others skip it.

.	TRBV28	TRBJ2-3	TRBD2	CASGPLAGTDTQYF	TGTGCCAGCGGGCCTCTAGCGGGCACAGATACGCAGTATTTT
.	TRBV5-1	TRBJ2-7	TRBD2	CASSLGLADSYEQYF	TGCGCCAGCAGCTTGGGACTAGCGGACTCCTACGAGCAGTACTTC
few	TRBV19	TRBJ2-6	.	CASSRQGEANVLTF	TGTGCCAGTAGTAGGCAGGGCGAAGCCAACGTCCTGACTTTC
.	TRBV4-2	TRBJ1-4	TRBD1	CASSPGQGNEKLFF	TGTGCCAGCAGCCCGGGACAGGGTAATGAAAAACTGTTTTTT
.	TRBV7-2	TRBJ1-5	.	CASTSNGGPSQPQHF	TGTGCCAGCACCTCTAACGGGGGGCCGAGTCAGCCCCAGCATTTT
.	TRBV28	TRBJ2-1	TRBD2	CASTSLAGAHNEQFF	TGTGCCAGCACCTCCCTAGCGGGGGCCCACAATGAGCAGTTCTTC
few	TRBV7-2	TRBJ2-3	TRBD2	CASSLVGLAGGGLDTQYF	TGTGCCAGCAGCTTAGTGGGATTAGCGGGAGGAGGATTGGATACGCAGTATTTT
few	TRBV28	TRBJ2-7	TRBD2	CASSRLAVMYEQYF	TGTGCCAGCAGTCGACTAGCGGTGATGTACGAGCAGTACTTC
few	TRBV5-6	TRBJ2-7	.	CASSLAGEQYF	TGTGCCAGCAGCTTGGCGGGGGAGCAGTACTTC
.	TRBV7-9	TRBJ1-2	.	CASSPRQAYGYTF	TGTGCCAGCAGCCCCCGACAGGCCTATGGCTACACCTTC
few	TRBV20-1	TRBJ2-7	.	CSAPDRYEQYF	TGCAGTGCCCCGGACAGATACGAGCAGTACTTC
few	TRBV7-2	TRBJ2-7	.	CASSPQGGSSYEQYF	TGTGCCAGCAGCCCACAGGGCGGCAGCTCCTACGAGCAGTACTTC
.	TRBV5-1	TRBJ2-7	TRBD2	CASSGASGSGEQYF	TGCGCCAGCAGCGGGGCTAGCGGGAGCGGCGAGCAGTACTTC
few	TRBV5-6	TRBJ2-3	TRBD2	CASSMGLAGDTQYF	TGTGCCAGCAGCATGGGACTAGCGGGAGATACGCAGTATTTT
.	TRBV9	TRBJ2-2	TRBD2	CASSVGSSGRVRTGELFF	TGTGCCAGCAGCGTAGGTTCTAGCGGGAGGGTTCGCACCGGGGAGCTGTTTTTT
few	TRBV18	TRBJ2-1	.	CASSPMGSNNEQFF	TGTGCCAGCTCACCAATGGGCAGCAACAATGAGCAGTTCTTC
few	TRBV7-2	TRBJ2-7	.	CAVEPVTYEQYF	TGTGCCGTCGAGCCTGTCACCTACGAGCAGTACTTC
.	TRBV6-5	TRBJ2-7	TRBD2	CASSSPLRGAYEQYF	TGTGCCAGCAGTTCTCCGCTCCGGGGGGCCTACGAGCAGTACTTC
few	TRBV12-5	TRBJ1-1	.	CASGLVQGLKNTEAFF	TGTGCTAGTGGTTTGGTACAGGGATTGAAGAACACTGAAGCTTTCTTT
.	TRBV28	TRBJ1-1	TRBD1	CATSRDSRTEAFF	TGTGCCACCTCGCGGGACAGTCGCACTGAAGCTTTCTTT
.	TRBV7-9	TRBJ1-1	TRBD1	CASSPQGAGTEAFF	TGTGCCAGCAGCCCACAGGGGGCGGGTACTGAAGCTTTCTTT
few	TRBV5-6	TRBJ1-2	.	CASTFRGRNYGYTF	TGTGCCAGCACTTTTCGCGGGCGGAACTATGGCTACACCTTC
.	TRBV11-3	TRBJ2-2	.	CASSLDWGRHTGELFF	TGTGCCAGCAGCTTAGATTGGGGGCGGCACACCGGGGAGCTGTTTTTT
few	TRBV30	TRBJ2-3	.	CAWSLLLTGSTDTQYF	TGTGCCTGGAGCCTGCTCCTAACAGGGAGCACAGATACGCAGTATTTT
.	TRBV4-3	TRBJ2-7	TRBD2	CASSLTSGPASYEQYF	TGCGCCAGCAGCCTGACTAGCGGGCCAGCGTCCTACGAGCAGTACTTC
.	TRBV21-1	TRBJ2-5	.	CASRTSGRDF	TGTGCCAGCAGGACTAGCGGGAGGGACTTC
.	TRBV29-1	TRBJ2-5	TRBD2	CSVQGPGLAGEGKTQYF	TGCAGCGTCCAAGGCCCGGGACTAGCGGGAGAGGGGAAGACCCAGTACTTC
few	TRBV28	TRBJ1-1	TRBD1	CASSLVGTGQAFF	TGTGCCAGCAGTTTGGTGGGGACAGGGCAAGCTTTCTTT
.	TRBV14	TRBJ1-4	.	CASSQDYPGKLFF	TGTGCCAGCAGCCAAGATTACCCGGGAAAACTGTTTTTT
once	TRBV5-1	TRBJ1-1	TRBD1	CAKMDRADTEAFF	TGCGCCAAGATGGACAGGGCGGACACTGAAGCTTTCTTT
.	TRBV4-1	TRBJ2-7	TRBD2	CASSQQGLAGGSYEQYF	TGCGCCAGCAGCCAACAGGGACTAGCGGGAGGATCTTACGAGCAGTACTTC
few	TRBV19	TRBJ2-3	TRBD1	CASSSGQGITDTQYF	TGTGCCAGTAGCTCGGGACAGGGGATCACAGATACGCAGTATTTT
few	TRBV5-1	TRBJ2-7	.	CATGPGDWNEQYF	TGCGCCACCGGTCCAGGCGATTGGAACGAGCAGTACTTC
.	TRBV28	TRBJ2-7	TRBD2	CASSSPGLAGGRNEQYF	TGTGCCAGCAGTTCGCCGGGACTAGCGGGAGGAAGGAACGAGCAGTACTTC
.	TRBV6-6	TRBJ2-1	.	CASSSLLYNEQFF	TGTGCCAGCAGCTCCCTTCTCTACAATGAGCAGTTCTTC
few	TRBV6-1	TRBJ2-1	.	CASSEILVEYNEQFF	TGTGCCAGCAGTGAAATACTAGTTGAATACAATGAGCAGTTCTTC
.	TRBV7-9	TRBJ2-5	.	CASSSSRLARETQYF	TGTGCCAGCAGCTCTTCCCGGCTAGCGAGAGAGACCCAGTACTTC
few	TRBV2	TRBJ2-1	TRBD2	CASSDLAVEQFF	TGTGCCAGCAGCGACCTAGCGGTTGAGCAGTTCTTC
few	TRBV7-8	TRBJ2-7	TRBD1	CASSFMTGQGAYEQYF	TGTGCCAGCAGCTTCATGACTGGGCAGGGGGCCTACGAGCAGTACTTC
few	TRBV7-9	TRBJ2-3	.	CASTSKGRETDTQYF	TGTGCCAGCACCTCTAAGGGTCGGGAGACAGATACGCAGTATTTT
few	TRBV6-1	TRBJ1-2	.	CASSQEVYGYTF	TGTGCCAGCAGCCAGGAGGTCTATGGCTACACCTTC
many	TRBV7-9	TRBJ2-2	.	CASSPGQSTGELFF	TGTGCCAGCAGCCCCGGACAGAGCACCGGGGAGCTGTTTTTT
few	TRBV7-9	TRBJ2-5	.	CASSLVRGETQYF	TGTGCCAGCAGCTTAGTTCGGGGAGAGACCCAGTACTTC
few	TRBV29-1	TRBJ2-1	TRBD2	CSVEGGRARNEQFF	TGCAGCGTTGAAGGTGGGAGGGCCCGGAATGAGCAGTTCTTC
few	TRBV23-1	TRBJ2-5	TRBD2	CASPGTSGSSETQYF	TGCGCAAGCCCCGGGACTAGCGGGAGCTCGGAGACCCAGTACTTC
few	TRBV19	TRBJ1-3	.	CASIPGQLNTIYF	TGTGCCAGCATTCCGGGACAATTAAACACCATATATTTT
few	TRBV6-5	TRBJ1-1	TRBD1	CASSEGQGSTEAFF	TGTGCCAGCAGTGAAGGACAGGGAAGCACTGAAGCTTTCTTT
few	TRBV7-2	TRBJ2-1	.	CASSSQSWLNEQFF	TGTGCCAGCAGCTCCCAGTCGTGGCTCAATGAGCAGTTCTTC
few	TRBV5-1	TRBJ1-1	TRBD1	CASRTTGGPGNTEAFF	TGCGCCAGCAGGACGACAGGGGGCCCGGGGAACACTGAAGCTTTCTTT
.	TRBV5-8	TRBJ1-5	.	CASSLDGDSNQPQHF	TGTGCCAGCAGCTTGGACGGGGATAGCAATCAGCCCCAGCATTTT
few	TRBV7-9	TRBJ2-7	TRBD2	CASSSPGLAVHEQYF	TGTGCCAGCAGCTCCCCGGGACTAGCGGTACACGAGCAGTACTTC
.	TRBV28	TRBJ1-5	.	CASSPGAGSNQPQHF	TGTGCCAGCAGTCCTGGGGCAGGGAGCAATCAGCCCCAGCATTTT
.	TRBV7-9	TRBJ1-1	.	CASSLDGGPWTNTEAFF	TGTGCCAGCAGCTTAGATGGGGGCCCCTGGACGAACACTGAAGCTTTCTTT
few	TRBV11-1	TRBJ1-1	.	CASTLFGSGVHMNTEAFF	TGTGCCAGCACCCTCTTCGGGTCCGGGGTTCACATGAACACTGAAGCTTTCTTT
few	TRBV7-9	TRBJ2-4	.	CASGQGSKNIQYF	TGTGCCAGCGGCCAGGGTTCCAAAAACATTCAGTACTTC
.	TRBV4-3	TRBJ2-2	.	CASSQVLKTGELFF	TGCGCCAGCAGCCAGGTACTCAAAACCGGGGAGCTGTTTTTT
.	TRBV28	TRBJ2-1	TRBD1	CASSLGDRGNNEQFF	TGTGCCAGCAGCTTGGGGGACAGGGGGAACAATGAGCAGTTCTTC